This T cell receptor (beta chain) is from a study of control samples from healthy donors and cancer patients. Germline loops: CDR1 SGDLS, CDR2 YYNGEE. This CDR3 spans 14 amino acids. The V gene lost 5 bases and the J gene lost 2 bases, with 10 bases spanning the gap. Assay used: immunoSEQ multiplex PCR; TCRdb lists only in-frame clones, some missing. The sample lists 200,000 to 250,000 clones, about 93% seen once, with about 1.6% in the top ten. Specimen: blood. The receptor comes from a man between 50 and 59 years old in good health. V usage is TRBV9 and J usage is TRBJ2-2; D call uncertain. CDR3 in amino acids: CASRDPTNTGELFF. In DNA form, the CDR3 reads TGTGCCAGCAGAGACCCGACCAACACCGGGGAGCTGTTTTTT.